Below, 32 T cell receptor beta chains from the same sample are listed, as sequenced in a study of cytomegalovirus exposure and HLA in healthy donors. Use of 60 Vbeta and 13 Jbeta primers characterized the PCR. The assay was immunoSEQ multiplex PCR, and TCRdb's table has in-frame clones only and misses some. The sample lists about 180,000 clones; 77% were seen once. Sample: PBMCs. The source is a woman between 25 and 40 years old in good health and CMV-seropositive.

This chain connects TRBV19 to TRBJ2-7, with D hard to call. Trimming removed 6 bases at V and 3 bases at J, with 15 bases between. The CDR3 has 14 amino acids. Germline CDR1 and CDR2: LNHDA and SQIVND (reference sequence). The CDR3 here is CASSPRGILYEQYF. CDR3 DNA: TGTGCCAGTAGCCCTCGAGGCATCCTCTACGAGCAGTACTTC.

The V gene is TRBV7-9, the J gene TRBJ2-7, with 11 bases matching TRBD1. Germline values: CDR1 SEHNR, CDR2 FQNEAQ (reference sequence). The CDR3 length is 15 residues. V shed 3 bases and J 3 bases; nucleotides not matched to a gene: 4. The CDR3 loop is CASSFPGTGGYEQYF. CDR3 DNA: TGTGCCAGCAGCTTCCCCGGGACAGGGGGCTACGAGCAGTACTTC.

CDR3 nucleotide sequence: TGTGCCAGCAGCCGCATGCGAGGGGAAAAACTGTTTTTT. It specifies CASSRMRGEKLFF. The J gene is TRBJ1-4, the V gene TRBV6-5; no clear D gene. There are 13 residues in the CDR3. The germline gives CDR1 MNHEY, CDR2 SVGAGI. Trimming shortened V by 6 bases and J by 8 bases, and 13 bases separated the two germline ends.

The chain joins TRBV28 to TRBJ1-5, with TRBD1 as a possible D gene (6 bases). The V and J ends lost 6 bases and 1 base respectively, with 19 bases between them. Germline CDR1 MDHEN, CDR2 SYDVKM. The CDR3 sequence is 17 residues long. The CDR3, as DNA: TGTGCCAGCAGCCTCAGGGGCTGGGCGAAGAGCAATCAGCCCCAGCATTTT. The encoded protein is CASSLRGWAKSNQPQHF.

This chain uses TRBV11-3 with TRBJ2-7; tentatively, D is TRBD1 (6 bases). Germline V CDR1 and CDR2: SGHNT, YENEEA. The CDR3 contains 13 residues. V lost 4 bases and J 1 base, leaving 8 bases between the germline ends. In nucleotides, the CDR3 is TGTGCCAGCAGCTATCAGGGGTCCTACGAGCAGTACTTC. Translating gives CASSYQGSYEQYF. Filled out from reference TRBV11-3 and TRBJ2-7, the complete variable domain reads EAGVVQSPRYKIIEKKQPVAFWCNPISGHNTLYWYLQNLGQGPELLIRYENEEAVDDSQLPKDRFSAERLKGVDSTLKIQPAELGDSAVYLCASSYQGSYEQYFGPGTRLTVT.

This chain links TRBV5-1 with TRBJ2-3; 10 positions agree with TRBD2. Germline V CDR1 and CDR2: SGHRS, YFSETQ. With 4 bases clipped from V and 3 bases from J, the junction kept 5 bases outside the gene matches. This CDR3 contains 15 residues. CDR3 amino acids: CASSNTSGKTDTQYF. The CDR3 coding sequence is TGCGCCAGCAGCAACACTAGCGGGAAGACAGATACGCAGTATTTT.

This clone was detected a few times. This chain joins TRBV25-1 and TRBJ2-1, with D possibly TRBD1 on 6 matching bases. This CDR3 region has 12 residues. Trimming took 2 bases from V and 9 from J, leaving 8 bases between them. CDR1 is MGHDK, CDR2 SYGVNS, per germline. This CDR3 reads CASSELRGEQFF. The CDR3 coding sequence is TGTGCCAGCAGTGAACTCAGGGGTGAGCAGTTCTTC.

This sequence joins TRBV6-1 and TRBJ2-1, with 8 nucleotides matching TRBD2. In germline, CDR1 is MNHNS, CDR2 SASEGT. V lost 3 bases to trimming and J lost 5 bases; unmatched junction nucleotides: 3. CDR3 length: 14 residues. The CDR3, as DNA: TGTGCCAGCAGTGAGTTAGCGGGGCACAATGAGCAGTTCTTC. As protein: CASSELAGHNEQFF.

The V call is TRBV9, the J call TRBJ2-5; TRBD2 matches 10 bases. The CDR3 runs to 16 residues. V shed 5 bases and J 4 bases; nucleotides not matched to a gene: 11. Germline V gene sequence: CDR1 SGDLS, CDR2 YYNGEE. CDR3 amino acids: CASSTKREGGAETQYF. CDR3 sequence (DNA): TGTGCCAGCAGTACAAAGCGGGAGGGCGGGGCAGAGACCCAGTACTTC.

The rearrangement joins TRBV30 to TRBJ1-4; TRBD1 agrees at 9 bases. V shed 2 bases, J shed 7 bases, and the junction held 8 bases outside the gene matches. Germline V gene lookup returns CDR1 GTSNPN and CDR2 SVGIG (reference sequence). CDR3 length equals 15 residues. CDR3 in DNA: TGTGCCTGGAGTCCTCGGACAGGGGCGGGTGAAAAACTGTTTTTT. It encodes CAWSPRTGAGEKLFF.

The chain joins TRBV27 to TRBJ1-5; TRBD1 might be the D (5 bases). The V end lost 3 bases, the J end lost 8 bases, and 14 bases lay between the germline ends. Germline lookup yields CDR1 MNHEY and CDR2 SMNVEV (reference sequence). The CDR3 sequence is 14 residues long. The DNA of the CDR3 is TGTGCCAGCAGTTTGGGGCAGGGCACCGAGCCCCAGCATTTT. This encodes CASSLGQGTEPQHF.

This chain links TRBV11-2 with TRBJ1-2, with D maybe TRBD1 (6 bases). V lost 3 bases and J lost 4, with 6 bases in between. This CDR3 is 12 amino acids long. Germline values: CDR1 SGHAT, CDR2 FQNNGV. The CDR3 DNA follows: TGTGCCAGCAGCTTGGACAGCTATGGCTACACCTTC. Its protein product is CASSLDSYGYTF. The full variable domain, in which reference TRBV11-2 and TRBJ1-2 provide the parts outside the CDR3, is EAGVAQSPRYKIIEKRQSVAFWCNPISGHATLYWYQQILGQGPKLLIQFQNNGVVDDSQLPKDRFSAERLKGVDSTLKIQPAKLEDSAVYLCASSLDSYGYTFGSGTRLTVV.

As to this clone: Other DNA sequences in this specimen translate into the identical CDR3. The chain joins TRBV28 to TRBJ2-5; TRBD2 matches 9 bases. V trimming: 2 bases; J trimming: 5 bases; junction bases outside the gene matches: 3. CDR3 length equals 14 residues. Germline CDR1 reads MDHEN; CDR2 reads SYDVKM. CDR3 region: CASSLGGGVETQYF. CDR3 sequence (DNA): TGTGCCAGCAGTTTAGGCGGGGGGGTTGAGACCCAGTACTTC.

This chain uses TRBV7-9 with TRBJ2-2; D perhaps matches TRBD2 (6 bases). There are 13 residues in the CDR3. Germline CDR1 and CDR2: SEHNR and FQNEAQ (reference sequence). The V end was cut by 5 bases, the J end by 4 bases, with 8 bases between. The CDR3 spells CASSPEGTGELFF. CDR3 in DNA: TGTGCCAGCAGCCCGGAGGGCACCGGGGAGCTGTTTTTT.

This chain connects TRBV7-2 to TRBJ1-3, with a possible D match to TRBD1 (5 bases). V shed 1 base and J shed 4 bases, with 14 bases lying between them. The germline CDR1 and CDR2 sequences are SGHTA and FQGNSA. This CDR3 is 16 amino acids long. CDR3 region: CASSLGGGVTGNTIYF. CDR3 sequence (DNA): TGTGCCAGCAGCTTAGGGGGGGGAGTAACCGGAAACACCATATATTTT.

The chain uses TRBV6-4 and TRBJ1-5, with D maybe TRBD1 (6 bases). In germline, CDR1 is MRHNA, CDR2 SNTAGT. Trimming pared 7 bases from V and 2 bases from J, leaving 12 bases between. CDR3 size: 14 residues. Here the CDR3 DNA reads TGTGCCAGCAAGGAGGGGGGGGGCAATCAGCCCCAGCATTTT. Protein: CASKEGGGNQPQHF.

This chain uses TRBV6-5 with TRBJ2-5; 7 positions agree with TRBD1. The CDR3 is made up of 15 amino acids. V was pared by 4 bases and J by 1 base, with 6 bases of the junction left unmatched. Germline assignment: CDR1 MNHEY and CDR2 SVGAGI. CDR3 protein: CASSSNRDSQETQYF. The CDR3 region has the DNA TGTGCCAGCAGTTCCAACCGGGACAGCCAAGAGACCCAGTACTTC.

The DNA of the CDR3 is TGCAGCGCCTCAGTTAGCGGGAGGGCCTATGAGCAGTTCTTC. This codes for CSASVSGRAYEQFF. This chain uses TRBV29-1 with TRBJ2-1, with 11 bases matching TRBD2. J lost 8 bases, V lost 7 bases, and 10 bases had no gene match. Looked up from germline, CDR1 is SQVTM and CDR2 is ANQGSEA. CDR3 length: 14 residues.

This clone was observed a few times. The chain couples TRBV15 to TRBJ2-3, with 7 bases lining up with TRBD1. The V and J ends lost 0 bases and 5 bases, in that order; junction bases with no gene match: 5. The CDR3 consists of 15 residues. Per germline, CDR1 LNHNV and CDR2 YYDKDF (reference sequence). The CDR3 here is CATSRDVGGVDTQYF. The CDR3 region has the DNA TGTGCCACCAGCAGAGATGTAGGGGGCGTAGATACGCAGTATTTT. Full variable domain (outside the CDR3, taken from reference TRBV15 and TRBJ2-3): DAMVIQNPRYQVTQFGKPVTLSCSQTLNHNVMYWYQQKSSQAPKLLFHYYDKDFNNEADTPDNFQSRRPNTSFCFLDIRSPGLGDTAMYLCATSRDVGGVDTQYFGPGTRLTVL.

This chain links TRBV6-1 with TRBJ1-4; D remains unclear. CDR1 MNHNS and CDR2 SASEGT come from the germline V gene. The CDR3 covers 15 residues. Trimming pared 1 base from V and 5 bases from J, leaving 11 bases between. The DNA of the CDR3 is TGTGCCAGCAGTGAAGTTGGAGGGAGGAATGAAAAACTGTTTTTT. It yields the protein CASSEVGGRNEKLFF.

The V gene is TRBV4-3, the J gene TRBJ1-3, with a weak D call TRBD1 (5 bases). The CDR3 runs to 16 residues. CDR1 is LGHNA and CDR2 is YSLEER in the germline V gene. V was trimmed by 0 bases and J by 1 base, leaving 10 bases between them. The CDR3, as DNA: TGCGCCAGCAGCCAAGATCTGGGGGGTTCTGGAAACACCATATATTTT. Encoded protein: CASSQDLGGSGNTIYF.

The chain carries TRBV6-6 and TRBJ2-7; 9 bases fit TRBD1. There are 16 residues in the CDR3. V lost 5 bases and J lost 6; bases outside the gene matches: 14. Germline V lookup: CDR1 MNHNY, CDR2 SVGAGI (reference sequence). The CDR3 DNA is TGTGCCAGCAGTAGGGGTGCGACGGGACAGGGCGGCGAGCAGTACTTC. This gives the protein CASSRGATGQGGEQYF.

The chain recombines TRBV7-2 with TRBJ1-4, with D possibly matching TRBD1 (5 bases). CDR1 and CDR2 from the germline V gene are SGHTA and FQGNSA. This CDR3 contains 16 residues. Trimming shortened V by 3 bases and J by 3 bases, and 14 bases separated the two germline ends. The CDR3 loop is CASSLTVLPPNEKLFF. In DNA, the CDR3 is TGTGCCAGCAGCTTGACAGTTTTGCCGCCTAATGAAAAACTGTTTTTT.

This clone was observed a handful of times. The V gene is TRBV5-6, the J gene TRBJ2-7; TRBD1 matches at 8 bases. The germline V gene has CDR1 SGHDT and CDR2 YYEEEE. This CDR3 contains 14 residues. Unmatched junction bases numbered 7, after V lost 2 bases and J lost 6 bases. As DNA, the CDR3 is TGTGCCAGCAGCTTCAGGGACAGGCTCCTCGAGCAGTACTTC. As protein: CASSFRDRLLEQYF.

This rearrangement joins TRBV11-2 to TRBJ2-1; tentatively, D is TRBD2 (5 bases). Germline loops: CDR1 SGHAT, CDR2 FQNNGV. Trimming pared 5 bases from V and 7 bases from J, leaving 18 bases between. The CDR3 has 15 residues. The CDR3 DNA reads as TGTGCCAGCAGCGAATTCCGGTCGAGGGTAAATGAGCAGTTCTTC. This codes for CASSEFRSRVNEQFF.

The chain is built from TRBV5-6 and TRBJ1-3; tentatively, D is TRBD1 (6 bases). Germline V gene lookup returns CDR1 SGHDT and CDR2 YYEEEE. Deletions cut 3 bases from V and 2 bases from J, with 12 bases between. The CDR3 loop spans 15 amino acids. The CDR3 here is CASSSSGDAGNTIYF. The DNA for the CDR3 is TGTGCCAGCAGCTCCTCAGGGGACGCTGGAAACACCATATATTTT.

This chain connects TRBV7-3 to TRBJ2-1; D may be TRBD2 (7 bases). Trimming stripped 0 bases from V and 0 bases from J, with 12 bases between. This CDR3 has 17 residues. Germline-derived CDR1 and CDR2 are SGHTA and FQGTGA. CDR3 in DNA: TGTGCCAGCAGCTTAACGGGCGGGGGCAGCTCCTACAATGAGCAGTTCTTC. Residues: CASSLTGGGSSYNEQFF.

The chain is built from TRBV29-1 and TRBJ2-6; TRBD1 matches at 9 bases. Unmatched junction bases numbered 6, after V lost 3 bases and J lost 0 bases. The CDR3 sequence is 17 residues long. Germline V CDR1 and CDR2: SQVTM, ANQGSEA. CDR3: CSVDFGQGLSGANVLTF. CDR3 nucleotide sequence: TGCAGCGTTGACTTCGGACAGGGGCTCTCTGGGGCCAACGTCCTGACTTTC.

The chain uses TRBV2 and TRBJ1-1; D remains ambiguous. The CDR3 runs 14 residues. Germline V gene lookup returns CDR1 SNHLY and CDR2 FYNNEI. V lost 3 bases, J lost 4 bases, and 12 bases lay in between. This chain's CDR3 is CASSEGRVVTEAFF. In DNA form, the CDR3 reads TGTGCCAGCAGTGAGGGCAGAGTGGTCACTGAAGCTTTCTTT.

This clone was seen a handful of times. The genes are TRBV11-2 and TRBJ2-7, with 10 nucleotides matching TRBD1. In germline, CDR1 is SGHAT, CDR2 FQNNGV. Unmatched junction bases numbered 10, after V lost 5 bases and J lost 6 bases. This CDR3 contains 15 residues. The chain's CDR3 is CASSKDRGRRGEQYF. Written as DNA, the CDR3 is TGTGCCAGCAGCAAAGACAGGGGGCGGAGGGGCGAGCAGTACTTC.

CDR3 nucleotides: TGTGCCAGCAGCTTAGGGCTTGGGACAGATACGCAGTATTTT. The encoded protein is CASSLGLGTDTQYF. The chain uses TRBV7-3 and TRBJ2-3; D gene ambiguous. CDR1 and CDR2 (germline): SGHTA, FQGTGA. V was shortened by 2 bases and J by 3 bases, with 9 bases between the two germline ends. The CDR3 totals 14 residues. The full variable domain, completed using reference TRBV7-3 and TRBJ2-3, is GAGVSQTPSNKVTEKGKYVELRCDPISGHTALYWYRQSLGQGPEFLIYFQGTGAADDSGLPNDRFFAVRPEGSVSTLKIQRTERGDSAVYLCASSLGLGTDTQYFGPGTRLTVL.

V and J are TRBV5-1 and TRBJ2-7; 8 nucleotides agree with TRBD1. Trimming took 2 bases from V and 3 from J; bases not matched to a gene: 7. The CDR3 consists of 15 residues. The germline CDR1 and CDR2 sequences are SGHRS and YFSETQ. The CDR3 DNA reads as TGCGCCAGCAGCTTTCCGGACAGGGATCACTACGAGCAGTACTTC. The encoded protein is CASSFPDRDHYEQYF.